The 25 T cell receptor beta chains below all came from one sample that was sequenced in a study of T cells in women clearing cervical HPV infection. Generated by immunoSEQ multiplex PCR, the TCRdb table keeps only in-frame clones and is missing some. The sample's table shows over 30,000 clones. The sequenced sample consisted of blood buffy coat. The receptors here all came from a woman between 18 and 75 years old with a cervical HPV16 infection that either progressed to CIN3+ or cleared (not recorded which).

With regard to this clone: The read comes to an end 3 residues before the CDR3 does, leaving the germline J gene to fill in the end. The chain employs TRBV11-3 and TRBJ1-4, with TRBD1 as a possible D gene (5 bases). The germline V gene has CDR1 SGHNT and CDR2 YENEEA. CDR3 size: 13 residues. Partial CDR3 DNA: TGTGCCAGCAGCTTCCCTGGGGCCAACGTA. Amino acid sequence: CASSFPGANV. In full, the CDR3 reads CASSFPGANVLFF.

Turning to this clone: The DNA ends 3 residues before the CDR3 does, and the rest of the CDR3 is filled in from the germline J gene. The rearrangement uses TRBV13 and TRBJ2-5; 9 bases fit TRBD2. CDR1 PRHDT and CDR2 FYEKMQ come from the germline V gene (reference sequence). This CDR3 comprises 14 residues. The ends lost 7 bases at V and 4 bases at J; junction bases unmatched: 7. Incomplete CDR3 DNA: TGTGCCAGCACGCGGGGGGGGACATCAGAGACC. This codes for CASTRGGTSET. The complete CDR3 reads CASTRGGTSETQYF.

About this clone itself: From the germline J gene comes the end of the CDR3, since the read stops 3 residues before it. The V call is TRBV5-1, the J call TRBJ2-7; 8 nucleotides align to TRBD1. The CDR3 is 14 amino acids. Germline V lookup: CDR1 SGHRS, CDR2 YFSETQ. V lost 4 bases and J lost 6; bases outside the gene matches: 9. The CDR3 protein is CASSGGQGVGEQYF. CDR3 DNA (partial): TGCGCCAGCAGCGGCGGACAGGGAGTGGGCGAG.

A note on this clone: The read gets to within 3 residues of the CDR3 end, and the germline J gene fills in the rest. V and J are TRBV18 and TRBJ2-5; 7 nucleotides align to TRBD1. The CDR3 extends over 15 amino acids. Germline CDR1 is KGHSH and CDR2 is LQKENI. The V and J ends lost 7 bases and 5 bases, in that order; junction bases with no gene match: 13. The CDR3 is CASFFDRARRETQYF. The covered CDR3 bases are TGTGCCAGCTTTTTCGACAGGGCCCGGAGGGAGACC.

Comments on this clone: Read data end 3 residues before the CDR3 end; the end is taken from the germline J gene. The chain uses TRBV14 and TRBJ1-1; weak D call: TRBD1 (5 bases). The V and J ends lost 7 bases and 1 base respectively, with 10 bases between them. CDR1 and CDR2 (germline): SGHDN, FVKESK. The CDR3 runs to 13 residues. This chain's CDR3 is CASNSQGNTEAFF. The DNA read from the CDR3 is TGTGCCAGCAATAGTCAGGGGAACACTGAA.

About this clone itself: The read terminates 3 residues before the CDR3 end, so the remaining end is supplied by the germline J gene. V gene TRBV20-1 combines with J gene TRBJ1-6; no definite D call. Germline values: CDR1 DFQATT, CDR2 SNEGSKA (reference sequence). The CDR3 has 13 residues. Trimming removed 7 bases from V and 4 bases from J, with 11 bases in between. Incomplete CDR3 DNA: TGCAGTGGCCAACAGCAGTATAATTCACCC. This gives the protein CSGQQQYNSP. The entire CDR3 is CSGQQQYNSPLHF.

Concerning this clone itself: The DNA ends 3 residues before the CDR3 does, and the rest of the CDR3 is filled in from the germline J gene. This chain joins TRBV19 and TRBJ1-2, with D possibly matching TRBD1 (5 bases). Germline V CDR1 and CDR2: LNHDA, SQIVND (reference sequence). The CDR3 is made up of 15 amino acids. The part of the CDR3 DNA that was read is TGTGCCAGTAGTATTACTCGGGGGAGATACAATGAC. Amino acids: CASSITRGRYND. The entire CDR3 sequence reads CASSITRGRYNDYTF.

For this clone: With the read ending 3 residues before the CDR3 end, the germline J gene is used to fill in that end. V is TRBV7-9 and J is TRBJ2-2, with D unclear. The CDR3 runs 14 residues. Germline assignment: CDR1 SEHNR and CDR2 FQNEAQ (reference sequence). V lost 5 bases and J lost 6, with 13 bases in between. The sequenced part of the CDR3 DNA is TGTGCCAGCAGCCTACTCCATGGGCCCGGGGAG. It is translated as CASSLLHGPGE. The CDR3 in its entirety is CASSLLHGPGELFF. The full variable domain, rest sourced from reference TRBV7-9 and TRBJ2-2, is DTGVSQNPRHKITKRGQNVTFRCDPISEHNRLYWYRQTLGQGPEFLTYFQNEAQLEKSRLLSDRFSAERPKGSFSTLEIQRTEQGDSAMYLCASSLLHGPGELFFGEGSRLTVL.

Of note for this clone: Read coverage stops 3 residues before the CDR3 terminus; the germline J gene supplies the remainder. The chain links TRBV29-1 to TRBJ2-7; D call uncertain. The V and J ends lost 6 bases and 0 bases respectively, with 9 bases between them. CDR3 size: 12 residues. Per the germline V gene, CDR1 is SQVTM and CDR2 is ANQGSEA. The part of the CDR3 DNA that was read is TGCAGCGTAAAACGGTCCTCCTACGAG. Translated: CSVKRSSYE. The entire CDR3 is CSVKRSSYEQYF.

Turning to this clone: The read falls 3 residues short of the CDR3 end, and the missing part is taken from the germline J gene. The gene calls are TRBV7-8 and TRBJ2-3; 7 nucleotides align to TRBD2. Germline V gene lookup returns CDR1 SGHVS and CDR2 FQNEAQ. This CDR3 is built from 16 residues. J was trimmed by 3 bases and V by 2 bases; bases with no gene match: 8. CDR3 protein: CASSLSSIGGTDTQYF. The part of the CDR3 DNA that was read is TGTGCCAGCAGCTTATCGTCTATCGGGGGGACAGATACG.

About this clone: The read ends 3 residues early relative to the CDR3; the germline J gene fills the gap. V usage is TRBV20-1 and J usage is TRBJ2-1; 11 nucleotides agree with TRBD2. This CDR3 comprises 15 residues. V dropped 6 bases and J dropped 7; count of bases not matched to a gene: 11. CDR1 and CDR2 from the germline V gene are DFQATT and SNEGSKA (reference sequence). The CDR3: CSAQGTSGGWNEQFF. CDR3 DNA, as far as it was read: TGCAGTGCCCAAGGAACTAGCGGGGGTTGGAATGAG.

As to this clone: At one boundary the junction diverges from the germline segment, which might be a read error. The read terminates 3 residues ahead of where the CDR3 ends, so the germline J gene completes it. The V gene is TRBV19, the J gene TRBJ2-5, with 8 bases aligning to TRBD1. The CDR3 contains 16 residues. CDR1 LNHDA and CDR2 SQIVND come from the germline V gene (reference sequence). CDR3 region: CASSTTGQGRQGTQYF. The part of the CDR3 DNA that was read is TGTGCCAGTAGTACCACCGGACAGGGTCGGCAAGGGACC.

CDR3 protein: CASSPNLAGGPGEQFF. Partial CDR3 DNA: TGTGCCAGCAGCCCCAATCTAGCGGGGGGGCCCGGTGAG. The chain couples TRBV13 to TRBJ2-1; 12 nucleotides match TRBD2. The read ends 3 residues early relative to the CDR3; the germline J gene fills the gap. The CDR3 has 16 amino acids. Germline lookup yields CDR1 PRHDT and CDR2 FYEKMQ (reference sequence). The J segment lost 9 bases and the V segment lost 5 bases, leaving 11 bases of the junction unmatched.

Remarks on this clone: From the germline J gene comes the end of the CDR3, since the read stops 3 residues before it. The chain recombines TRBV7-8 with TRBJ2-5; D perhaps matches TRBD2 (6 bases). This CDR3 comprises 16 residues. CDR1 SGHVS and CDR2 FQNEAQ come from the germline V gene. Trimming left V 5 bases short and J 2 bases short, with 18 bases between. CDR3 DNA, as far as it was read: TGTGCCAGCAGCGCGACGGGGCTAGCGATACAAGAGACC. Its protein is CASSATGLAIQET. The complete CDR3 protein is CASSATGLAIQETQYF. Complete variable domain (other parts from reference TRBV7-8 and TRBJ2-5): GAGVSQSPRYKVAKRGQDVALRCDPISGHVSLFWYQQALGQGPEFLTYFQNEAQLDKSGLPSDRFFAERPEGSVSTLKIQRTQQEDSAVYLCASSATGLAIQETQYFGPGTRLLVL.

CDR3: CASSLGTANTEAFF. Incomplete CDR3 DNA: TGTGCCAGCAGCTTAGGGACAGCCAACACTGAA. The chain joins TRBV5-4 to TRBJ1-1; 7 positions match TRBD1. With the read ending 3 residues before the CDR3 end, the germline J gene is used to fill in that end. Trimming at V came to 2 bases and at J to 2 bases, leaving 3 bases not matched to a gene. This CDR3 comprises 14 residues. Per germline, CDR1 SGHNT and CDR2 YYREEE (reference sequence).

With regard to this clone: The read terminates 3 residues before the CDR3 end, so the remaining end is supplied by the germline J gene. This chain links TRBV7-8 with TRBJ2-5; 12 bases are shared with TRBD2. The ends lost 0 bases at V and 5 bases at J; junction bases unmatched: 10. There are 18 residues in the CDR3. Germline V gene lookup returns CDR1 SGHVS and CDR2 FQNEAQ. The part of the CDR3 DNA that was read is TGTGCCAGCAGCTTAGCCCTCCAATCCGGACTAGCGGGGGAGACC. Amino acid sequence: CASSLALQSGLAGET. The whole CDR3 sequence reads CASSLALQSGLAGETQYF.

Points on this clone: The read ends 3 residues before the CDR3 terminus; that terminus is restored from the germline J gene. The chain couples TRBV19 to TRBJ2-2; D is possibly TRBD2 (6 bases). The CDR3 runs to 13 residues. Germline values: CDR1 LNHDA, CDR2 SQIVND (reference sequence). V was pared by 6 bases and J by 3 bases, with 8 bases between. The CDR3 here is CASRGLDTGELFF. CDR3 DNA (partial): TGTGCCAGTAGGGGACTGGACACCGGGGAG.

As for this clone: The CDR3 end is not reached by the read, which stops 3 residues before it; the germline J gene fills it in. The chain employs TRBV7-6 and TRBJ2-7, with TRBD1 matching over 9 bases. The germline V gene has CDR1 SGHVS and CDR2 FNYEAQ. V gave up 3 bases and J gave up 2 bases; unmatched junction bases: 5. The CDR3 contains 15 residues. The chain's CDR3 is CASSFSDRGPYEQYF. The sequenced CDR3 bases are TGTGCCAGCAGCTTCTCGGACAGGGGACCCTACGAG.

With regard to this clone: The sequence runs out 3 residues before the end of the CDR3; the remainder is reconstructed from the germline J gene. The V call is TRBV7-9, the J call TRBJ2-5; maybe TRBD1 (6 bases). This CDR3 contains 14 residues. Germline V gene data show CDR1 as SEHNR and CDR2 as FQNEAQ (reference sequence). The V gene lost 7 bases and the J gene lost 3 bases, with 15 bases spanning the gap. The sequenced part of the CDR3 DNA is TGTGCCAGCACCAAATTTACAGGGAAAGAGACC. Residues: CASTKFTGKET. The CDR3 in full is CASTKFTGKETQYF. The whole variable domain, remainder taken from reference TRBV7-9 and TRBJ2-5, is DTGVSQNPRHKITKRGQNVTFRCDPISEHNRLYWYRQTLGQGPEFLTYFQNEAQLEKSRLLSDRFSAERPKGSFSTLEIQRTEQGDSAMYLCASTKFTGKETQYFGPGTRLLVL.

Turning to this clone: The CDR3 end is not reached by the read, which stops 3 residues before it; the germline J gene fills it in. The rearrangement links TRBV7-9 to TRBJ1-6, with TRBD1 as a possible D gene (5 bases). The V end lost 3 bases, the J end lost 9 bases, and 12 bases lay between the germline ends. Germline V gene sequence: CDR1 SEHNR, CDR2 FQNEAQ (reference sequence). CDR3 size: 14 residues. The CDR3 reads CASSFQGRGSPLHF. CDR3 DNA, as far as it was read: TGTGCCAGCAGCTTTCAAGGGAGGGGTTCACCC.

A remark on this clone: The observed sequence ends 3 residues before the CDR3 terminus, with the missing tail filled in from the germline J gene. The chain uses TRBV2 and TRBJ1-1, with D maybe TRBD1 (6 bases). CDR3 length: 12 residues. V was trimmed by 7 bases and J by 5 bases, leaving 11 bases between them. Germline lookup yields CDR1 SNHLY and CDR2 FYNNEI. The sequenced CDR3 bases are TGTGCCAGCACTAAGGGGGAGACTGAA. This translates into CASTKGETE. Given in full, the CDR3 is CASTKGETEAFF.

As concerns this clone: The read stops 3 residues short of the end of the CDR3; the missing end is completed from the germline J gene. J is TRBJ2-3 and V is TRBV2, with D possibly TRBD2 on 6 matching bases. This CDR3 spans 13 amino acids. Germline V gene sequence: CDR1 SNHLY, CDR2 FYNNEI. Partial CDR3 DNA: TGTGCCAGCACCCGGGACTCCCAAGAGGCG. Translating it yields CASTRDSQEA. In full, the CDR3 is CASTRDSQEAQYF.

On this clone: The CDR3 extends 3 residues past the end of the read, so its final part is completed from the germline J gene. The V gene is TRBV2, the J gene TRBJ2-1; D unresolved. V was clipped by 3 bases and J by 5 bases, with 8 bases between them. This CDR3 spans 13 amino acids. The germline V gene encodes CDR1 SNHLY and CDR2 FYNNEI. The covered CDR3 bases are TGTGCCAGCAGTGATTGGCACAACAATGAG. Translated: CASSDWHNNE. The entire CDR3 protein is CASSDWHNNEQFF.

With respect to this clone: The read comes to an end 3 residues before the CDR3 does, leaving the germline J gene to fill in the end. This chain uses TRBV7-3 with TRBJ1-2; D unresolved. Per germline, CDR1 SGHTA and CDR2 FQGTGA. The CDR3 is 15 amino acids. The CDR3 loop reads CASSSGGVSTDTYTF. The DNA read from the CDR3 is TGTGCCAGCAGCTCGGGCGGGGTCAGCACAGATACC.

With regard to this clone: The CDR3 extends 3 residues past the end of the read, so its final part is completed from the germline J gene. The genes are TRBV6-1 and TRBJ2-3; D is undetermined. This CDR3 is built from 14 residues. Germline V lookup: CDR1 MNHNS, CDR2 SASEGT. CDR3 bases read: TGTGCCAGCAGGGAACGATATAGCAATCAGCCG. Translating it yields CASRERYSNQP. Given in full, the CDR3 is CASRERYSNQPQYF.